This TCR beta chain appears in the sequencing data of a study of blood T cell repertoires in COVID-19. Study in general: Nucleic acid was either cDNA or gDNA, and it came from T cells, B-cell-depleted T cells, or PBMCs.

Germline V lookup: CDR1 KGHDR, CDR2 SFDVKD. Trimming cost V 8 bases and J 3 bases; bases outside gene matches: 9. The CDR3 has 14 residues. Original handling: Estimation of nucleated cell counts relied on the amplification of reference gene primers. Repertoires were generated with immunoSEQ multiplex PCR, while TCRdb's copy carries only in-frame clones and drops some. V and J calls and clone size are those listed in that table; D and trimming were worked out from the DNA. The data hold over 200,000 clones, with roughly four fifths observed a single time. J is TRBJ2-7 and V is TRBV24-1; TRBD1 matches 7 bases. Specimen: peripheral blood. The TCR originated in a man aged 50-60 years with active or convalescent COVID-19. CDR3 DNA sequence: TGTGCCACCAACTTACAGGGGAAACACTACGAGCAGTACTTC. As protein: CATNLQGKHYEQYF.